What follows are 17 T cell receptor beta chains derived from one specimen sequenced in a study of beta chain features in type 1 diabetes. The whole isolated RNA underwent reverse transcription, so sequencing captured expressed TCRB transcripts. Method: immunoSEQ multiplex PCR; TCRdb's copy keeps in-frame clones and lacks some. This sample yields 350,000 to 400,000 clones, of which more than 12% are seen a single time; 0.019% belongs to the top ten. Sequences were obtained from naive CD4+ T cells from blood. The receptors shown here come from a woman aged 18-29 years in good health.

The CDR3: CASSHPQAGGRHNEQFF. The CDR3 DNA reads as TGTGCCAGCAGCCACCCCCAAGCGGGAGGGCGGCACAATGAGCAGTTCTTC. The chain is built from TRBV4-2 and TRBJ2-1; TRBD2 matches 10 bases. Germline values: CDR1 LGHNA, CDR2 YNFKEQ. V gave up 3 bases and J gave up 5 bases; unmatched junction bases: 10. This CDR3 region has 17 residues.

V gene TRBV30 combines with J gene TRBJ2-7; no clear D. This CDR3 contains 13 residues. From germline, CDR1 is GTSNPN and CDR2 SVGIG (reference sequence). V lost 0 bases to trimming and J lost 1 base, with 7 bases between them. The CDR3 nucleotides are TGTGCCTGGAGTGTCTCGCAGTCCTACGAGCAGTACTTC. Its protein is CAWSVSQSYEQYF.

This clone was seen a few times. This sequence joins TRBV28 and TRBJ1-2; no clear D. Per germline, CDR1 MDHEN and CDR2 SYDVKM. V lost 3 bases and J lost 0, with 8 bases in between. There are 14 residues in the CDR3. DNA for the CDR3: TGTGCCAGCAGTTTGCTGGCGGCTAACTATGGCTACACCTTC. The encoded protein is CASSLLAANYGYTF.

V gene TRBV30 combines with J gene TRBJ2-1, with D possibly TRBD1 on 5 matching bases. The CDR3 loop spans 15 amino acids. Germline lookup yields CDR1 GTSNPN and CDR2 SVGIG (reference sequence). Trimming removed 0 bases from V and 5 bases from J, with 14 bases in between. CDR3 in DNA: TGTGCCTGGAGTGTACCAGGGATCCCCCACAATGAGCAGTTCTTC. Protein product: CAWSVPGIPHNEQFF.

V usage is TRBV29-1 and J usage is TRBJ2-3; D may be TRBD1 (5 bases). The CDR3 has 12 amino acids. With 5 bases removed from V and 4 bases from J, the gap between germline ends came to 10 bases. The germline V gene encodes CDR1 SQVTM and CDR2 ANQGSEA. The CDR3 DNA reads TGCAGCGTTCTTTCAGGGTCAGATACGCAGTATTTT. It is translated as CSVLSGSDTQYF.

The rearrangement joins TRBV7-3 to TRBJ2-1; 8 bases match TRBD2. The germline V gene has CDR1 SGHTA and CDR2 FQGTGA. After removal of 4 bases from V and 7 bases from J, the junction contained 9 bases not matched to a gene. The length of the CDR3 is 15 residues. The CDR3 region is CASSSREELRNEQFF. In nucleotides, the CDR3 is TGTGCCAGCAGCTCGCGGGAGGAACTCCGAAATGAGCAGTTCTTC.

This clone was seen a few times. V is TRBV7-9 and J is TRBJ2-4, with D possibly matching TRBD1 (6 bases). CDR3 size: 14 residues. V was shortened by 2 bases and J by 6 bases, with 11 bases between the two germline ends. Looked up from germline, CDR1 is SEHNR and CDR2 is FQNEAQ (reference sequence). The DNA of the CDR3 is TGTGCCAGCAGCTTACCGGGACAACTAAACATTCAGTACTTC. Protein product: CASSLPGQLNIQYF.

This clone occurred a few times. V is TRBV5-1 and J is TRBJ1-5, with TRBD1 identical over 9 bases. The CDR3 is made up of 15 amino acids. Per the germline V gene, CDR1 is SGHRS and CDR2 is YFSETQ. V shed 4 bases, J shed 3 bases, and the junction held 5 bases outside the gene matches. For the CDR3, the DNA is TGCGCCAGCAGCCTACAGGGGGCGAACAATCAGCCCCAGCATTTT. Translated, it gives CASSLQGANNQPQHF.

This clone was observed a handful of times. The rearrangement links TRBV7-2 to TRBJ2-1; D possibly corresponds to TRBD2 (5 bases). Deletions cut 3 bases from V and 6 bases from J, with 15 bases between. The CDR3 consists of 15 residues. Germline values: CDR1 SGHTA, CDR2 FQGNSA. The CDR3 is CASSLFSAFSNEQFF. The CDR3 DNA reads TGTGCCAGCAGCTTGTTTAGCGCCTTCTCCAATGAGCAGTTCTTC.

This rearrangement joins TRBV30 to TRBJ1-1; D may be TRBD1 (6 bases). Germline V lookup: CDR1 GTSNPN, CDR2 SVGIG (reference sequence). The CDR3 sequence is 13 residues long. Trimming stripped 1 base from V and 4 bases from J, with 10 bases between. The CDR3 spells CAWSDWTVTEAFF. CDR3 DNA: TGTGCCTGGAGTGATTGGACAGTCACTGAAGCTTTCTTT.

The rearrangement joins TRBV7-8 to TRBJ2-7; the match to TRBD2 covers 9 bases. Per the germline V gene, CDR1 is SGHVS and CDR2 is FQNEAQ. This CDR3 is built from 16 residues. Trimming took 0 bases from V and 2 from J; bases not matched to a gene: 5. CDR3 sequence: CASSLAGSGGAYEQYF. The CDR3 DNA is TGTGCCAGCAGCTTAGCGGGTAGCGGGGGTGCCTACGAGCAGTACTTC.

V usage is TRBV30 and J usage is TRBJ1-5; the D is unclear. The CDR3 totals 12 residues. The germline V gene encodes CDR1 GTSNPN and CDR2 SVGIG (reference sequence). V lost 5 bases, J lost 8 bases, and 13 bases lay in between. CDR3 sequence reads: CAWGRVGEPQHF. For the CDR3, the DNA is TGTGCCTGGGGTAGGGTCGGGGAGCCCCAGCATTTT.

This clone has just a few counts. V gene TRBV19 combines with J gene TRBJ2-5, with unresolved D. This CDR3 contains 11 residues. The V end lost 4 bases, the J end lost 5 bases, and 5 bases lay between the germline ends. From germline, CDR1 is LNHDA and CDR2 SQIVND (reference sequence). As DNA, the CDR3 is TGTGCCAGTAGTACGTCGGAGACCCAGTACTTC. Its translation is CASSTSETQYF.

This clone was seen a handful of times. The gene calls are TRBV7-6 and TRBJ2-1; 14 bases line up with TRBD2. Germline V gene data show CDR1 as SGHVS and CDR2 as FNYEAQ. Trimming cost V 4 bases and J 14 bases; bases outside gene matches: 7. The CDR3 runs to 14 residues. CDR3 residues: CASSSRGLAGDKFF. For the CDR3, the DNA is TGTGCCAGCAGCTCACGGGGACTAGCGGGAGATAAGTTCTTC.

The chain uses TRBV2 and TRBJ2-5, with D possibly TRBD1 on 6 matching bases. Germline V CDR1 and CDR2: SNHLY, FYNNEI. V was pared by 6 bases and J by 2 bases, with 7 bases between. There are 12 residues in the CDR3. The CDR3: CASRQGQETQYF. Here the CDR3 DNA reads TGTGCCAGCAGGCAGGGGCAAGAGACCCAGTACTTC. The full variable domain, with the rest looked up from reference TRBV2 and TRBJ2-5, is EPEVTQTPSHQVTQMGQEVILRCVPISNHLYFYWYRQILGQKVEFLVSFYNNEISEKSEIFDDQFSVERPDGSNFTLKIRSTKLEDSAMYFCASRQGQETQYFGPGTRLLVL.

This clone was observed a handful of times. This chain links TRBV15 with TRBJ1-1, with 7 positions matching TRBD1. Trimming cost V 4 bases and J 4 bases; bases outside gene matches: 6. The CDR3 totals 14 residues. Germline CDR1 and CDR2: LNHNV and YYDKDF (reference sequence). The CDR3 sequence: CATSILTGVTEAFF. CDR3 DNA sequence: TGTGCCACCAGCATCCTCACAGGGGTCACTGAAGCTTTCTTT.

The CDR3: CASSRPATTYNEQFF. CDR3 nucleotides: TGTGCCAGCAGCCGCCCTGCCACTACCTACAATGAGCAGTTCTTC. The chain carries TRBV7-2 and TRBJ2-1; D unclear. The ends were cut back, 5 bases at V and 2 bases at J, with 13 bases in the middle. This CDR3 comprises 15 residues. Germline lookup yields CDR1 SGHTA and CDR2 FQGNSA. Based on the CDR3 plus reference TRBV7-2 and TRBJ2-1, the full variable domain is GAGVSQSPSNKVTEKGKDVELRCDPISGHTALYWYRQSLGQGLEFLIYFQGNSAPDKSGLPSDRFSAERTGGSVSTLTIQRTQQEDSAVYLCASSRPATTYNEQFFGPGTRLTVL.